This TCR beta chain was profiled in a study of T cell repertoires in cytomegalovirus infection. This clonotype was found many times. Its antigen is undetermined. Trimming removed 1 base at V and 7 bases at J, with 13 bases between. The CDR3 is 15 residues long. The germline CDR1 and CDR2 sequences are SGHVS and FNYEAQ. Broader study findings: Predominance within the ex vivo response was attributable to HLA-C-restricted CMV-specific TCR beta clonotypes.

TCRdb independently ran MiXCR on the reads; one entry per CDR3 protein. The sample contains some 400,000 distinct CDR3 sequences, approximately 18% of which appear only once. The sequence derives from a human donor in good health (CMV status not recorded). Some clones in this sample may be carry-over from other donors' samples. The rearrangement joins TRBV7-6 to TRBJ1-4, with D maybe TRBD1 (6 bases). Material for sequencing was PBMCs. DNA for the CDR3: TGTGCCAGCAGCTTAGGACGGGGGCGGAGTGAAAAACTGTTTTTT. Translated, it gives CASSLGRGRSEKLFF.